This T cell receptor beta chain was identified in a study of blood T cells in healthy people across ages. The second PCR ran about 6 to 12 cycles with a sample-barcoded 5' primer and J-beta primers. One entry per CDR3 protein results from TCRdb running MiXCR on the 5' RACE reads. This table holds 700,000 or so distinct CDR3 sequences, over 40% found once. This clonotype was seen only a few times. The sequence was collected from an elderly man in good health. Sequencing was done on a sample of blood.

The CDR3: CASSEIGRIRIGYTF. The CDR3 region has the DNA TGTGCCAGCAGTGAAATAGGGCGGATACGGATCGGCTACACCTTC. The rearrangement links TRBV6-1 to TRBJ1-2; D is ambiguous. Germline-derived CDR1 and CDR2 are MNHNS and SASEGT. This CDR3 spans 15 amino acids. Trimming shortened V by 2 bases and J by 8 bases, and 18 bases separated the two germline ends.